Reported below is one T cell receptor beta chain. The sample is drawn from a study of cytomegalovirus exposure and HLA in healthy donors. With 60 Vbeta and 13 Jbeta primers, the PCR was carried out. Profiling relied on immunoSEQ multiplex PCR, and the TCRdb table lists in-frame clones only, not all of them. The sample lists some 100,000 clones; 70% to 80% were seen once. Trimming removed 6 bases from V and 6 bases from J; junction bases left unmatched: 10. The CDR3 contains 15 residues. Germline V gene sequence: CDR1 LNHDA, CDR2 SQIVND (reference sequence). This chain links TRBV19 with TRBJ1-1; 10 bases are a match to TRBD1. Sequencing was carried out using PBMCs. This TCR derives from a female donor in good health and CMV-seropositive. CDR3: CASRNRQGARAEAFF. CDR3 DNA: TGTGCCAGTAGAAACCGACAGGGGGCGAGGGCTGAAGCTTTCTTT.